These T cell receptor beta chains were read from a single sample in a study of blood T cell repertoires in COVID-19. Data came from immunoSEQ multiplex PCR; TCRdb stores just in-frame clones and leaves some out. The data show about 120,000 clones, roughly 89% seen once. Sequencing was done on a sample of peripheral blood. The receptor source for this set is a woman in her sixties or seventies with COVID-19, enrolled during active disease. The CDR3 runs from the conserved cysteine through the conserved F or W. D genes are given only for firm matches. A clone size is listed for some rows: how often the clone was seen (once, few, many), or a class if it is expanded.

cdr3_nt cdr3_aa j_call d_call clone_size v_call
TGTGCCAGCAGTATAGCGGGGGCTAGCACAGATACGCAGTATTTT CASSIAGASTDTQYF TRBJ2-3 TRBD2 NA TRBV11-1
TGTGCCAGCAACAGGGACAATCAGCCCCAGCATTTT CASNRDNQPQHF TRBJ1-5 NA NA TRBV2
TGTGCCAGCAGCTCCTCGACTGCTACAGATACGCAGTATTTT CASSSSTATDTQYF TRBJ2-3 NA NA TRBV11-3
TGTGCCTGGAGTGTAACCGGGCAAGAGACCCAGTACTTC CAWSVTGQETQYF TRBJ2-5 NA NA TRBV30
TGCGCCAGCAGCCAAGAACCCCGGGGGACTAGCGGGGGAGCGGTAGATACGCAGTATTTT CASSQEPRGTSGGAVDTQYF TRBJ2-3 TRBD2 NA TRBV4-3
TGTGCCAGCAGCTTAAGTAGCGGGGGTAGCTACAATGAGCAGTTCTTC CASSLSSGGSYNEQFF TRBJ2-1 TRBD2 NA TRBV7-2
TGTGCCAGCAGCCAACCGGGACAACTTAACTATGGCTACACCTTC CASSQPGQLNYGYTF TRBJ1-2 NA once TRBV3-1/TRBV3-2
TGTGCCAGCAGTTTACAGGGTGCAGGGCCCCAGCATTTT CASSLQGAGPQHF TRBJ1-5 NA few TRBV12-3/TRBV12-4
TGTGCCAGCAAAGAGCGGGGGAAACTTGATGGCTACACCTTC CASKERGKLDGYTF TRBJ1-2 NA NA TRBV6-5
TGTGCCAGCAGTGACCCCGCGAATCCGAGAGCCCATGGCAATCAGCCCCAGCATTTT CASSDPANPRAHGNQPQHF TRBJ1-5 NA NA TRBV6-4
TGTGCCAGCAGACCTAAACAGGGCCGCCGAGGGGGCTACACCTTC CASRPKQGRRGGYTF TRBJ1-2 NA NA TRBV27
TGTGCCAGCAGTTGGCAGGGCACCGGGGAGCTGTTTTTT CASSWQGTGELFF TRBJ2-2 NA NA TRBV6-2/TRBV6-3
TGTGCCAGCAGCTTAGCGCGGGCTGGAGATACGCAGTATTTT CASSLARAGDTQYF TRBJ2-3 NA NA TRBV7-2
TGCGCCAGCAGCTTGCAACAGGGGGCAGCTGGAAACACCATATATTTT CASSLQQGAAGNTIYF TRBJ1-3 TRBD1 NA TRBV5-1
TGTGCCAGCAGTACTATCACTGAAGCTTTCTTT CASSTITEAFF TRBJ1-1 NA NA TRBV6-5
TGTGCCAGCGGCCCTTCCAGCGGGAACACCGGGGAGCTGTTTTTT CASGPSSGNTGELFF TRBJ2-2 NA NA TRBV6-4
TGTGCCATCAGTGAGTCCGTAGAGGCGGGCACCGGGGAGCTGTTTTTT CAISESVEAGTGELFF TRBJ2-2 NA NA TRBV10-3
TGTGCCAGCAGCTCCGGGACAGAGAACTACTATGGCTACACCTTC CASSSGTENYYGYTF TRBJ1-2 TRBD1 NA TRBV9
TGTGCCAGCAGCTCCGACAGGGGGCGCAACTACGAGCAGTACTTC CASSSDRGRNYEQYF TRBJ2-7 TRBD1 NA TRBV7-2
TGTGCCAGCAGTGAAGGTAGCTATGGCTACACCTTC CASSEGSYGYTF TRBJ1-2 NA NA TRBV6-1
TGTGCCAGCAGCCCGACCGGGACAGGGTCTGGGGCCAACGTCCTGACTTTC CASSPTGTGSGANVLTF TRBJ2-6 TRBD1 NA TRBV7-2
TGTGCCAGCAGTGGACAGGGGGCCCCCACAGATACGCAGTATTTT CASSGQGAPTDTQYF TRBJ2-3 TRBD1 NA TRBV2
TGTGCCAGCAGTCCCGGACAGGGGGTAGGTGAAGCTTTCTTT CASSPGQGVGEAFF TRBJ1-1 TRBD1 NA TRBV27
TGTGCCAGCAGCCAAGTGGGGGGGGCTACGCAGTATTTT CASSQVGGATQYF TRBJ2-3 NA NA TRBV14
TGTGCCAGCAGCTCGACAGTGAACACTGAAGCTTTCTTT CASSSTVNTEAFF TRBJ1-1 NA NA TRBV5-6
TGTGCCACCAGCACGCCGGGGGACAGGGCACGCGAGCAGTACTTC CATSTPGDRAREQYF TRBJ2-7 TRBD1 few TRBV15
TGTGCCAGCAGCGGCCAACAGGGGGCGTCCTACGAGCAGTACTTC CASSGQQGASYEQYF TRBJ2-7 TRBD1 NA TRBV5-4
TGTGCCAGCAGCCTCGCCGGGTTGGTTCTTGAAGCTTTCTTT CASSLAGLVLEAFF TRBJ1-1 NA once TRBV7-9
TGTGCCAGTAGTAACGACAGGGGCCAAGAGACCCAGTACTTC CASSNDRGQETQYF TRBJ2-5 TRBD1 NA TRBV19
TGTGCCAGCAGTTACGGGACAGAGTATGATGGCTACACCTTC CASSYGTEYDGYTF TRBJ1-2 TRBD1 NA TRBV6-5
TGTGCCTGGAGCCCGGGGGTAGGTGCCTACGAGCAGTACTTC CAWSPGVGAYEQYF TRBJ2-7 NA NA TRBV30
TGCGCCAGCAGCCAAGAACAGGGTTGGTACACTGAAGCTTTCTTT CASSQEQGWYTEAFF TRBJ1-1 NA NA TRBV4-3
TGTGCCAGCAGCATGCAAGGGGCTTATGGCTACACCTTC CASSMQGAYGYTF TRBJ1-2 NA NA TRBV5-5
TGTGCCAGCAAACCGACTAGCGGGATTCGAGAGACCCAGTACTTC CASKPTSGIRETQYF TRBJ2-5 TRBD2 NA TRBV6-5
TGCGCCAGCAGCTTCGGCAGGCGAGCAAGAGATTCACCCCTCCACTTT CASSFGRRARDSPLHF TRBJ1-6 NA NA TRBV5-1
TGTGCCTGGAGGGGCAACACTGAAGCTTTCTTT CAWRGNTEAFF TRBJ1-1 NA NA TRBV30
TGTGCCAGCAGTTACTCGGCCCAACCCTACGAGCAGTACTTC CASSYSAQPYEQYF TRBJ2-7 NA NA TRBV6-5
TGTGCCAGTAGTATCGCGCTCGCTCCTTACGAGCAGTACTTC CASSIALAPYEQYF TRBJ2-7 NA NA TRBV19
TGTGCCAGCAGTGCAGACAGGGCCCCCTGGAGAGGCTACACCTTC CASSADRAPWRGYTF TRBJ1-2 TRBD1 NA TRBV9
TGTGCCATCAAGGGACAGAGGGCTGGAAACACCATATATTTT CAIKGQRAGNTIYF TRBJ1-3 TRBD1 NA TRBV10-3
TGTGCCAGCAGCACCCAGGGGGGCTATGGCTACACCTTC CASSTQGGYGYTF TRBJ1-2 TRBD1 NA TRBV7-9
TGTGCCAGCAGCCTGAGGGGGGGGTCCAAAAACATTCAGTACTTC CASSLRGGSKNIQYF TRBJ2-4 NA NA TRBV3-1/TRBV3-2
TGCGCCAGCAGCCAAGTGAGACAGGGGGGGACGACCCAGTACTTC CASSQVRQGGTTQYF TRBJ2-5 TRBD1 NA TRBV4-3
TGTGCCAGCAGCGTAGGACAAACTAATGAAAAACTGTTTTTT CASSVGQTNEKLFF TRBJ1-4 NA NA TRBV9
TGTGCCAGCAGCCTACCCCCGCTAGCCCTAAGCACAGATACGCAGTATTTT CASSLPPLALSTDTQYF TRBJ2-3 NA NA TRBV13
TGTGCCAGCAGCGTAACAGGAAACTATGGCTACACCTTC CASSVTGNYGYTF TRBJ1-2 NA NA TRBV7-9
TGTGCCAGCAGCGTCCTTTCAGGGGCCACTAATGAAAAACTGTTTTTT CASSVLSGATNEKLFF TRBJ1-4 NA NA TRBV5-4
TGTGCCAGCAGTTCTAGGACATCCCCCCGGATGACTGAAGCTTTCTTT CASSSRTSPRMTEAFF TRBJ1-1 NA NA TRBV27
TGTGCCAGCAGCTTAAACAGGGAAGAGGAGCAGTACTTC CASSLNREEEQYF TRBJ2-7 NA NA TRBV7-3
TGTGCCAGCAGTTACTCGAATGGTAGGGTAGCGGGGAAAGAAGAGACCCAGTACTTC CASSYSNGRVAGKEETQYF TRBJ2-5 TRBD2 NA TRBV6-2/TRBV6-3
TGTGCCAGCACACTCGGGCGGGGCGCGGGGGATACGCAGTATTTT CASTLGRGAGDTQYF TRBJ2-3 NA NA TRBV6-5
TGTGCCAGTAGTATGACCTTGGGGAGATCTGGAAACACCATATATTTT CASSMTLGRSGNTIYF TRBJ1-3 NA NA TRBV19
TGTGCCAGCAGCTTCGGGGGGCAGGGGGCTTATAATGAGCAGTTCTTC CASSFGGQGAYNEQFF TRBJ2-1 NA once TRBV7-6